The 27 T cell receptor beta chains reported below all come from one sample, sequenced in a study of T cells in Graves' hyperthyroidism and ophthalmopathy (dated by TCRdb to about 2019). The library was made by multiplex PCR. TCRdb shows the sequencer as Illumina HiSeq 2000. TCR beta CDR3 regions were amplified from RNA transcripts. For the first round of RT-PCR on the TCR CDR3, the HTBI primer set was used together with the Qiagen OneStep RT-PCR kit. TCRdb ran its own pipeline on the public reads, namely fastp trimming at Q25 and MiXCR clone calling, and kept in-frame beta chains. Entries are consolidated by CDR3 protein sequence, retaining the most common genes and DNA. The sample yields approximately 640,000 distinct CDR3 sequences; around 15% were counted once. Clones ranked in the top ten supply about 3.8% of the sample. The sample taken for sequencing was blood. The receptors come from a woman aged 25 to 39 with Graves' hyperthyroidism.

CDR3 sequence reads: CASSETWSGGSGANVLTF. Here the CDR3 DNA reads TGTGCCAGCAGTGAAACCTGGTCGGGGGGGTCGGGGGCCAACGTCCTGACTTTC. This sequence joins TRBV6-1 and TRBJ2-6; TRBD2 agrees at 8 bases. Germline CDR1 MNHNS, CDR2 SASEGT. The CDR3 is 18 amino acids. The trim removed 2 bases at V and 4 bases at J, leaving 10 bases unmatched.

This clonotype has ten or more counts. V is TRBV27 and J is TRBJ2-4, with D unclear. Germline V gene lookup returns CDR1 MNHEY and CDR2 SMNVEV (reference sequence). Trimming stripped 4 bases from V and 5 bases from J, with 3 bases between. This CDR3 contains 11 residues. CDR3 in amino acids: CASSSQNIQYF. CDR3 bases: TGTGCCAGCAGTTCCCAAAACATTCAGTACTTC.

The genes are TRBV13 and TRBJ2-5; D ambiguous. CDR3 size: 16 residues. Trimming removed 5 bases at V and 3 bases at J, with 19 bases between. CDR1 PRHDT and CDR2 FYEKMQ come from the germline V gene (reference sequence). CDR3 nucleotide sequence: TGTGCCAGCAGCCCCGCCGGAGCAGCAACGAAAGAGACCCAGTACTTC. It codes for CASSPAGAATKETQYF.

This clonotype occurred many times. The V call is TRBV20-1, the J call TRBJ2-7; 9 nucleotides agree with TRBD2. Germline V gene sequence: CDR1 DFQATT, CDR2 SNEGSKA (reference sequence). J lost 4 bases, V lost 1 base, and 8 bases had no gene match. This CDR3 has 15 residues. CDR3 loop: CSARAIAGEGYEQYF. In nucleotides, the CDR3 is TGCAGTGCTAGAGCCATAGCGGGAGAGGGGTACGAGCAGTACTTC.

By sample share, this clonotype is medium-sized. The chain links TRBV28 to TRBJ1-1, with a possible D match to TRBD1 (6 bases). This CDR3 has 20 residues. Germline V gene sequence: CDR1 MDHEN, CDR2 SYDVKM. V lost 4 bases and J 1 base, leaving 28 bases between the germline ends. The CDR3 region has the DNA TGTGCCAGCAGTTCACTGGGGGCTGCATACTCGGGACCGACGAACACTGAAGCTTTCTTT. It encodes CASSSLGAAYSGPTNTEAFF.

This clonotype was counted a few times. The chain carries TRBV7-8 and TRBJ2-7, with 8 positions matching TRBD1. Trimming removed 5 bases from V and 2 bases from J; junction bases left unmatched: 11. The CDR3 totals 16 residues. Germline-derived CDR1 and CDR2 are SGHVS and FQNEAQ. CDR3 region: CASSPYGGTGAYEQYF. In DNA, the CDR3 is TGTGCCAGCAGCCCATACGGAGGGACAGGAGCCTACGAGCAGTACTTC.

The chain joins TRBV5-4 to TRBJ1-2; D might be TRBD1 (5 bases). Germline lookup yields CDR1 SGHNT and CDR2 YYREEE (reference sequence). Trimming took off 4 bases at V and 4 bases at J, with 11 bases between the two ends. This CDR3 is built from 13 residues. The CDR3 DNA sequence: TGTGCCAGCAGCCCCAGCACAGGCTATGGCTACACCTTC. It yields the protein CASSPSTGYGYTF.

This clonotype was recorded many times. This chain joins TRBV12-3 or TRBV12-4 and TRBJ1-2, with D perhaps matching TRBD1 (5 bases). V dropped 5 bases and J dropped 4 bases, with 11 bases sitting between them. CDR3 length equals 13 residues. In DNA form, the CDR3 reads TGTGCCAGCAGTCCCCGGACAAGCTATGGCTACACCTTC. This translates into CASSPRTSYGYTF.

This clonotype was seen at least ten times. This rearrangement joins TRBV20-1 to TRBJ2-3; no clear D. CDR1 and CDR2 (germline): DFQATT, SNEGSKA (reference sequence). V gave up 0 bases and J gave up 3 bases, with 10 bases separating them. The CDR3 loop spans 14 amino acids. CDR3 protein: CSARDISTTDTQYF. Written as DNA, the CDR3 is TGCAGTGCTAGAGATATCAGCACAACAGATACGCAGTATTTT.

This clonotype has only a few counts. The genes are TRBV19 and TRBJ2-1; either TRBD1 or TRBD2 may fit D (5 bases each). Germline values: CDR1 LNHDA, CDR2 SQIVND (reference sequence). Trimming took off 7 bases at V and 3 bases at J, with 28 bases between the two ends. The CDR3 extends over 19 amino acids. The CDR3 spells CASKPPGRRPGRGYNEQFF. Written as DNA, the CDR3 is TGTGCCAGTAAACCCCCGGGACGGAGACCGGGACGGGGCTACAATGAGCAGTTCTTC. The entire variable domain, with the rest obtained from reference TRBV19 and TRBJ2-1, is as follows: DGGITQSPKYLFRKEGQNVTLSCEQNLNHDAMYWYRQDPGQGLRLIYYSQIVNDFQKGDIAEGYSVSREKKESFPLTVTSAQKNPTAFYLCASKPPGRRPGRGYNEQFFGPGTRLTVL.

This clonotype was counted ten times or more. J is TRBJ2-7 and V is TRBV13; 9 positions match TRBD1. The CDR3 covers 14 residues. V dropped 7 bases and J dropped 7; count of bases not matched to a gene: 11. Germline CDR1 is PRHDT and CDR2 is FYEKMQ (reference sequence). The CDR3 loop reads CASTPGQGLVEQYF. The DNA for the CDR3 is TGTGCCAGCACCCCGGGACAGGGACTGGTGGAGCAGTACTTC.

Details on this clonotype: This could be a read error, since a much larger clone is one nucleotide away. The chain employs TRBV18 and TRBJ2-7, with TRBD1 matching over 8 bases. CDR1 is KGHSH, CDR2 LQKENI, per germline. CDR3 size: 13 residues. Trimming at V came to 3 bases and at J to 9 bases, leaving 7 bases not matched to a gene. Here the CDR3 reads CASSPEGTGGQYF. CDR3 DNA: TGTGCCAGCTCACCGGAAGGGACAGGAGGGCAGTACTTC.

In this sample, this clonotype turned up many times. CDR3 DNA: TGTGCCAGCAGCCAAGAGACAGGGGGCTCGTACACTGAAGCTTTCTTT. Its translation: CASSQETGGSYTEAFF. The chain carries TRBV3-1 and TRBJ1-1; 10 nucleotides agree with TRBD1. The germline gives CDR1 LGHDT, CDR2 YNNKEL (reference sequence). The CDR3 spans 16 residues. V dropped 0 bases and J dropped 3; count of bases not matched to a gene: 4.

The chain joins TRBV7-2 to TRBJ1-2; possibly TRBD1 for D (6 bases). Germline-derived CDR1 and CDR2 are SGHTA and FQGNSA. The CDR3 loop spans 14 amino acids. V gave up 4 bases and J gave up 4 bases, with 13 bases separating them. The CDR3 spells CASSSDSGVYGYTF. Written as DNA, the CDR3 is TGTGCCAGCAGCTCGGACAGCGGTGTCTATGGCTACACCTTC.

This clonotype was observed a handful of times. The CDR3, as DNA: TGTGCCAGCAGTTCTCTATTATTAGCCGGAGGGCCTATCGAGCAGTACTTC. It yields the protein CASSSLLLAGGPIEQYF. The J gene is TRBJ2-7, the V gene TRBV27; TRBD2 is a possible D gene (6 bases). Germline V gene lookup returns CDR1 MNHEY and CDR2 SMNVEV (reference sequence). V was trimmed by 4 bases and J by 6 bases, leaving 25 bases between them. This CDR3 has 17 residues.

This clonotype was detected a few times. The V call is TRBV20-1, the J call TRBJ1-2; D possibly corresponds to TRBD1 (5 bases). CDR1 and CDR2 from the germline V gene are DFQATT and SNEGSKA (reference sequence). The V end was cut by 3 bases, the J end by 7 bases, with 9 bases between. There are 11 residues in the CDR3. DNA of the CDR3: TGCAGTGCTAGGGGGGGTCTTGGCTACACCTTC. This translates into CSARGGLGYTF.

This clonotype has at least ten counts. The gene calls are TRBV29-1 and TRBJ2-7, with 13 bases matching TRBD2. Germline V CDR1 and CDR2: SQVTM, ANQGSEA. The V gene end was trimmed by 5 bases and the J gene end by 1 base; junction bases not matched to a gene: 2. The CDR3 runs to 14 residues. CDR3: CSVSGLAGSYEQYF. Written as DNA, the CDR3 is TGCAGCGTTTCGGGACTAGCGGGGTCCTACGAGCAGTACTTC.

Worth noting for this clonotype: At one boundary the junction diverges from the germline segment, which might be a read error. The rearrangement joins TRBV15 to TRBJ2-3; D is possibly TRBD2 (6 bases). CDR3 length: 15 residues. Germline V gives CDR1 LNHNV, CDR2 YYDKDF (reference sequence). The CDR3 nucleotides are TGTGCCACCAGGAGAGGGGCGGGACTGACAGATACGCAGTATTTT. It encodes CATRRGAGLTDTQYF.

A few counts support this clonotype. The chain recombines TRBV16 with TRBJ2-4, with D hard to call. This CDR3 region has 11 residues. Per the germline V gene, CDR1 is KGHSY and CDR2 is FQNENV. V was cut by 2 bases and J by 8 bases, with 4 bases left in between. The CDR3 protein is CASSQKDIQYF. CDR3 sequence (DNA): TGTGCCAGCAGCCAAAAGGACATTCAGTACTTC.

This clonotype has ten or more counts. V gene TRBV10-3 combines with J gene TRBJ2-3; 15 bases are a match to TRBD2. J lost 2 bases, V lost 2 bases, and 5 bases had no gene match. This CDR3 contains 18 residues. Germline V gene lookup returns CDR1 ENHRY and CDR2 SYGVKD. CDR3 region: CAISETGLAGGPTDTQYF. CDR3 coding DNA: TGTGCCATCAGTGAGACGGGACTAGCGGGAGGCCCCACAGATACGCAGTATTTT.

This clonotype has a handful of counts. The chain is built from TRBV28 and TRBJ2-1; 12 positions match TRBD2. CDR1 is MDHEN, CDR2 SYDVKM, per germline. The CDR3 consists of 13 residues. The J segment lost 7 bases and the V segment lost 8 bases, leaving 3 bases of the junction unmatched. The DNA of the CDR3 is TGTGCCAGCTGGACTAGCGGGAATAATGAGCAGTTCTTC. Translation gives CASWTSGNNEQFF. Combining the CDR3 with reference TRBV28 and TRBJ2-1 gives the whole variable domain DVKVTQSSRYLVKRTGEKVFLECVQDMDHENMFWYRQDPGLGLRLIYFSYDVKMKEKGDIPEGYSVSREKKERFSLILESASTNQTSMYLCASWTSGNNEQFFGPGTRLTVL.

The V gene is TRBV4-1, the J gene TRBJ2-1; 7 bases line up with TRBD2. The junction had 11 bases not matched to a gene; V was cut back by 4 bases and J by 2 bases. CDR3 length: 17 residues. Germline V gives CDR1 MGHRA, CDR2 YSYEKL. CDR3 sequence reads: CASSPPPTSATYNEQFF. The CDR3 nucleotides are TGCGCCAGCAGCCCACCTCCCACTAGCGCAACCTACAATGAGCAGTTCTTC.

The rearrangement links TRBV7-9 to TRBJ1-1; 7 nucleotides match TRBD1. Trimming cost V 3 bases and J 5 bases; bases outside gene matches: 9. The CDR3 contains 15 residues. CDR1 and CDR2 (germline): SEHNR, FQNEAQ (reference sequence). CDR3 coding DNA: TGTGCCAGCAGCTTTGGGGCAGGGGGAGGAACTGAAGCTTTCTTT. It translates to CASSFGAGGGTEAFF.

This clonotype was seen more than once but under ten times. CDR3 region: CASSNPRTGAEQFF. The CDR3, as DNA: TGCGCCAGCAGCAATCCCAGGACCGGGGCTGAGCAGTTCTTC. The chain employs TRBV5-1 and TRBJ2-1, with D perhaps assigned TRBD1 or TRBD2 (5 bases each). CDR3 length: 14 residues. V lost 4 bases, J lost 9 bases, and 17 bases lay in between. CDR1 and CDR2 (germline): SGHRS, YFSETQ.

At least ten counts were recorded for this clonotype. The chain couples TRBV27 to TRBJ2-4; D may correspond to TRBD1 or TRBD2 (5 bases each). The germline V gene has CDR1 MNHEY and CDR2 SMNVEV (reference sequence). V lost 4 bases and J lost 6, with 19 bases in between. The CDR3 runs 16 residues. The CDR3 DNA is TGTGCCAGCAGTTCCGACAGAAGGGTTGGGAGAAACATTCAGTACTTC. It is translated as CASSSDRRVGRNIQYF.

This clonotype showed up many times. This rearrangement joins TRBV5-1 to TRBJ1-5; D may be TRBD1 (5 bases). CDR3 length equals 13 residues. The V end lost 7 bases, the J end lost 2 bases, and 10 bases lay between the germline ends. In germline, CDR1 is SGHRS, CDR2 YFSETQ. The CDR3 loop reads CASRGEGNQPQHF. The CDR3 bases are TGCGCCAGCCGGGGGGAAGGCAATCAGCCCCAGCATTTT.

This chain connects TRBV7-2 to TRBJ2-3; 11 bases line up with TRBD2. The CDR3 runs 22 residues. The V segment lost 7 bases and the J segment 3 bases; nucleotides outside the gene matches: 27. CDR1 is SGHTA and CDR2 is FQGNSA in the germline V gene. The CDR3 loop is CASTQDVGTVIAGGSRTDTQYF. The DNA for the CDR3 is TGTGCCAGCACCCAAGACGTCGGGACGGTCATAGCGGGAGGGAGTAGAACAGATACGCAGTATTTT.